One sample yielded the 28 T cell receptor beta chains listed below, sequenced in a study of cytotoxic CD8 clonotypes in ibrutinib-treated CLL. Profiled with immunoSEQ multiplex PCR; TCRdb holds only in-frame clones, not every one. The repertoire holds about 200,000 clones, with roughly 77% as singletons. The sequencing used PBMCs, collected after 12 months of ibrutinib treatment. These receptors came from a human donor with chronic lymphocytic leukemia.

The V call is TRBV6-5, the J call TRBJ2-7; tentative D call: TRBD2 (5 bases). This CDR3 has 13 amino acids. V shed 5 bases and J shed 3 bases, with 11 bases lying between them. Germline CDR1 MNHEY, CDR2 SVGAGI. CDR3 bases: TGTGCCAGCAGTCCCGGGGAAAGCTACGAGCAGTACTTC. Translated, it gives CASSPGESYEQYF.

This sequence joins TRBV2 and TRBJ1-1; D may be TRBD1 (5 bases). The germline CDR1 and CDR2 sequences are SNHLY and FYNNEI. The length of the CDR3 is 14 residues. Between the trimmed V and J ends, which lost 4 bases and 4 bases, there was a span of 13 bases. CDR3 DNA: TGTGCCAGCAGTGTGTACGGGGGGAGCACTGAAGCTTTCTTT. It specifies CASSVYGGSTEAFF. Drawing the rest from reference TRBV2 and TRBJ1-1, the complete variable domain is EPEVTQTPSHQVTQMGQEVILRCVPISNHLYFYWYRQILGQKVEFLVSFYNNEISEKSEIFDDQFSVERPDGSNFTLKIRSTKLEDSAMYFCASSVYGGSTEAFFGQGTRLTVV.

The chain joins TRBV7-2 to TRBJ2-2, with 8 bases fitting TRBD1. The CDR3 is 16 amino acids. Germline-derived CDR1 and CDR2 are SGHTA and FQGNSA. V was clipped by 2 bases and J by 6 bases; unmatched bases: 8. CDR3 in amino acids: CASSLSGRGRAGELFF. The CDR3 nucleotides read TGTGCCAGCAGCTTAAGCGGCAGGGGGCGCGCCGGGGAGCTGTTTTTT.

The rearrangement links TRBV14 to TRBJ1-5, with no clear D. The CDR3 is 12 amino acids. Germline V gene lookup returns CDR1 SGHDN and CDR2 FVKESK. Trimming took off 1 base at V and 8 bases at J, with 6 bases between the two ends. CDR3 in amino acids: CASSQVAEPQHF. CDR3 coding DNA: TGTGCCAGCAGCCAAGTGGCGGAGCCCCAGCATTTT.

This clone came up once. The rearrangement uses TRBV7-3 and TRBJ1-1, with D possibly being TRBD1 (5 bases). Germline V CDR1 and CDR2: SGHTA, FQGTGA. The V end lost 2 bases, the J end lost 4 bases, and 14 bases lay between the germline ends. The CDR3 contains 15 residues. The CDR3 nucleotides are TGTGCCAGCAGCTTATATCAGGGTACGACCACTGAAGCTTTCTTT. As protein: CASSLYQGTTTEAFF. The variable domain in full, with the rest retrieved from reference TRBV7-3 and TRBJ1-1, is GAGVSQTPSNKVTEKGKYVELRCDPISGHTALYWYRQSLGQGPEFLIYFQGTGAADDSGLPNDRFFAVRPEGSVSTLKIQRTERGDSAVYLCASSLYQGTTTEAFFGQGTRLTVV.

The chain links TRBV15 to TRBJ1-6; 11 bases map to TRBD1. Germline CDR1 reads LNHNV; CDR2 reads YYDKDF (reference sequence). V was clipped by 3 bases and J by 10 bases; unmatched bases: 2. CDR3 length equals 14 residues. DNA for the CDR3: TGTGCCACCAGCAGGGACAGGGGGCCGTCACCCCTCCACTTT. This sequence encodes CATSRDRGPSPLHF.

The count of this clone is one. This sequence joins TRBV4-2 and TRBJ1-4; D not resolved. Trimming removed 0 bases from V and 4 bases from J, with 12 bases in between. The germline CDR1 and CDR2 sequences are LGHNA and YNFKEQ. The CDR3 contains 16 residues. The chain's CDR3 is CASSQDRRGFNEKLFF. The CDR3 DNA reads TGTGCCAGCAGCCAAGATAGACGTGGTTTTAATGAAAAACTGTTTTTT.

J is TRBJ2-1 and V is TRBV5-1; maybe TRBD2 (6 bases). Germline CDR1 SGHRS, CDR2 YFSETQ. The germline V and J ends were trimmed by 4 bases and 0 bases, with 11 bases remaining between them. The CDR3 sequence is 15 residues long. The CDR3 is CASSGGTGSYNEQFF. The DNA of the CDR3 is TGCGCCAGCAGCGGGGGGACGGGCTCCTACAATGAGCAGTTCTTC.

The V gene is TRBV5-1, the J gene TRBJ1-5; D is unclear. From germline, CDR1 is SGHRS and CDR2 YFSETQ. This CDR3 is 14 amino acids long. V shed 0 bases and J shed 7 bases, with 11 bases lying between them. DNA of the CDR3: TGCGCCAGCAGCTTGGCGGGTAGTGAACAGCCCCAGCATTTT. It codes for CASSLAGSEQPQHF.

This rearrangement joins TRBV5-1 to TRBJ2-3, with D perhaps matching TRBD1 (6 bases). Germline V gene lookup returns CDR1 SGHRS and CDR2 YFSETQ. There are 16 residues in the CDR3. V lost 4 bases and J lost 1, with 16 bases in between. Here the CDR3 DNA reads TGCGCCAGCAGCCATGCCTGGAACAGGGGCACAGATACGCAGTATTTT. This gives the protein CASSHAWNRGTDTQYF.

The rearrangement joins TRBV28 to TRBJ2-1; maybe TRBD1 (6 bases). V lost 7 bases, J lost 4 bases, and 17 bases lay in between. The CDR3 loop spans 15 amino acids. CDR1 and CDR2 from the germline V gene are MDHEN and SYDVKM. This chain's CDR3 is CASITSGTMYNEQFF. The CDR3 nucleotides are TGTGCCAGCATTACCTCCGGGACAATGTACAATGAGCAGTTCTTC.

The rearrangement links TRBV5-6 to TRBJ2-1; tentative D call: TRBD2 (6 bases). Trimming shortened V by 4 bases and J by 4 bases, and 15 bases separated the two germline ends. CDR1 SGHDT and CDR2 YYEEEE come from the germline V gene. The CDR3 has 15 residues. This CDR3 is CASSPGLQGYNEQFF. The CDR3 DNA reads TGTGCCAGCAGCCCGGGACTGCAGGGTTACAATGAGCAGTTCTTC.

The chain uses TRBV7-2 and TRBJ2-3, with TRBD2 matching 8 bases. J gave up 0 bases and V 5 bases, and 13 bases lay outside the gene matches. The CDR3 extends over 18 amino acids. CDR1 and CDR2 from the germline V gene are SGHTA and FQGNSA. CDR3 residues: CASSPSWVRGASTDTQYF. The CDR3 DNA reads TGTGCCAGCAGCCCAAGCTGGGTGCGGGGGGCCAGCACAGATACGCAGTATTTT.

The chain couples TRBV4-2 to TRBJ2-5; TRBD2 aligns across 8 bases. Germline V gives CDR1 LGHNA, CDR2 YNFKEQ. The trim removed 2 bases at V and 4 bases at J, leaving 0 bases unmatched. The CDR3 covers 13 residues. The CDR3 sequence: CASSQTSGETQYF. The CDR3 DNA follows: TGTGCCAGCAGCCAAACTAGCGGAGAGACCCAGTACTTC.

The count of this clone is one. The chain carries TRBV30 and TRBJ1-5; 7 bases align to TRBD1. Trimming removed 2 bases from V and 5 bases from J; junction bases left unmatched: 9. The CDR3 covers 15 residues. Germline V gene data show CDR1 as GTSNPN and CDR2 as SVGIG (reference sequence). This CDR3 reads CAWSHLQGSHQPQHF. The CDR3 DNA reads TGTGCCTGGAGTCACTTACAGGGGTCCCATCAGCCCCAGCATTTT.

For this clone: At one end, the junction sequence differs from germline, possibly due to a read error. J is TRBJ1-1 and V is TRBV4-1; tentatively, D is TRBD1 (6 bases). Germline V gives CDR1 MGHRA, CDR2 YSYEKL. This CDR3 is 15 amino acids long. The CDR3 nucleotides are TGCGCCAGCAGGCAAGATACAGGGACCTACACTGAAGCTTTCTTT. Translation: CASRQDTGTYTEAFF.

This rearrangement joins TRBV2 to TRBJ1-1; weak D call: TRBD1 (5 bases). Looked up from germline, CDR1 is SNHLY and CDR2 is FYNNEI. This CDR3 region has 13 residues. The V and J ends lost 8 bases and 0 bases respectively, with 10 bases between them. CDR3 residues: CASQGGMNTEAFF. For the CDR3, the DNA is TGTGCCAGCCAGGGAGGTATGAACACTGAAGCTTTCTTT.

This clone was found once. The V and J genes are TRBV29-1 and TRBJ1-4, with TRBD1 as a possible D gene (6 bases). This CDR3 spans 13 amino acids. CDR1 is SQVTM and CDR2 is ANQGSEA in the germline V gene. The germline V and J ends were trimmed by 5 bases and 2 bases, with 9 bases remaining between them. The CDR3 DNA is TGCAGCGTTCTTCAGGGGACTAATGAAAAACTGTTTTTT. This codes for CSVLQGTNEKLFF.

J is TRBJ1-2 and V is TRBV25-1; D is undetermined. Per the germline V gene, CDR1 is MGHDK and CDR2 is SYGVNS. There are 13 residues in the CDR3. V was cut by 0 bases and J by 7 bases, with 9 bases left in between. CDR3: CASSEYRAGGYTF. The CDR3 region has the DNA TGTGCCAGCAGTGAATATAGGGCCGGTGGCTACACCTTC.

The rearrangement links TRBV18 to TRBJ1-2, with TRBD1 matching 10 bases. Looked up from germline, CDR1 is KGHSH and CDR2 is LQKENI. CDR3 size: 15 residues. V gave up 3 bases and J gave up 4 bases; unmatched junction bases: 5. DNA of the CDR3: TGTGCCAGCTCACCCGACAGGGGGCGGTTCTATGGCTACACCTTC. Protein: CASSPDRGRFYGYTF.

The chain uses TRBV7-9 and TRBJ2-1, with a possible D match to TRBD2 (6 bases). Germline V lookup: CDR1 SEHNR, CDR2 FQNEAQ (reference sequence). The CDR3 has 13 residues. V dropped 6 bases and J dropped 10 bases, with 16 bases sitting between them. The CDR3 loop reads CASRNQLAGEQFF. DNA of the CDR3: TGTGCCAGCAGGAATCAACTAGCAGGCGAGCAGTTCTTC. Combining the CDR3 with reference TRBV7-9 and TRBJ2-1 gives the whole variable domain DTGVSQNPRHKITKRGQNVTFRCDPISEHNRLYWYRQTLGQGPEFLTYFQNEAQLEKSRLLSDRFSAERPKGSFSTLEIQRTEQGDSAMYLCASRNQLAGEQFFGPGTRLTVL.

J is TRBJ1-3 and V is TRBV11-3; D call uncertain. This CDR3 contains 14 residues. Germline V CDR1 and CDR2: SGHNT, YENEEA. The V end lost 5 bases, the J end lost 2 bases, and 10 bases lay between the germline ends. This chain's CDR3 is CASSATYPGNTIYF. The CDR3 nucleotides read TGTGCCAGCAGCGCCACATACCCTGGAAACACCATATATTTT.

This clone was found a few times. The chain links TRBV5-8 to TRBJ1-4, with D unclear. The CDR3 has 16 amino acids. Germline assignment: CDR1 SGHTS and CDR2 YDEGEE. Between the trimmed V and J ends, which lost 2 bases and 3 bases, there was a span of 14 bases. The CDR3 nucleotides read TGTGCCAGCAGCTTAGGTGACTCGTACGCTAATGAAAAACTGTTTTTT. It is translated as CASSLGDSYANEKLFF.

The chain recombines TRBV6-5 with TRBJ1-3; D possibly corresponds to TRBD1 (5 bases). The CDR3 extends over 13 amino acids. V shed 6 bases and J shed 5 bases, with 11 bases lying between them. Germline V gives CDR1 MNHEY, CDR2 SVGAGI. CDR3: CASRGEGRNTIYF. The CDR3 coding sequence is TGTGCCAGCAGGGGAGAGGGGAGAAACACCATATATTTT.

The CDR3 sequence: CASTEFGGGTVSGYTF. The CDR3 DNA reads TGTGCCAGCACCGAATTTGGAGGGGGGACAGTATCTGGCTACACCTTC. The V and J genes are TRBV28 and TRBJ1-2, with 7 bases lining up with TRBD1. From germline, CDR1 is MDHEN and CDR2 SYDVKM. The CDR3 runs 16 residues. Germline trimming cut 7 bases from V and 7 bases from J; bases unmatched to any gene: 18.

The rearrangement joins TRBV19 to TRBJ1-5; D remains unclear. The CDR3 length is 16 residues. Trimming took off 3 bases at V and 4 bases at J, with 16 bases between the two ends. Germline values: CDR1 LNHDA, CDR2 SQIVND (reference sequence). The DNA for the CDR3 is TGTGCCAGTAGTATTTCGCGTCAGCTCCTGAATCAGCCCCAGCATTTT. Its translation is CASSISRQLLNQPQHF.

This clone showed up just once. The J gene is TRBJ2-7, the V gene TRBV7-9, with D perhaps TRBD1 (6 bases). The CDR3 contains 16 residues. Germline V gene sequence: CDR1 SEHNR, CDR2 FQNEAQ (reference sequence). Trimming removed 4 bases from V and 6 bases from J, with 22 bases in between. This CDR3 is CASSYSTTAGASEQYF. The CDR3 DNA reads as TGTGCCAGCAGCTACTCCACGACAGCAGGGGCTAGCGAGCAGTACTTC. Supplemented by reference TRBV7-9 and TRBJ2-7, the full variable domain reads DTGVSQNPRHKITKRGQNVTFRCDPISEHNRLYWYRQTLGQGPEFLTYFQNEAQLEKSRLLSDRFSAERPKGSFSTLEIQRTEQGDSAMYLCASSYSTTAGASEQYFGPGTRLTVT.

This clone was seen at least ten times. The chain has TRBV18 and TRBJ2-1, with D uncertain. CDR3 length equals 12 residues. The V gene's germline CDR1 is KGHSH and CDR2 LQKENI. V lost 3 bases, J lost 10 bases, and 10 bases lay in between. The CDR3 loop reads CASSPRAGEQFF. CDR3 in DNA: TGTGCCAGCTCACCCCGGGCTGGGGAGCAGTTCTTC. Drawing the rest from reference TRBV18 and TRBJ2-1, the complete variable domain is NAGVMQNPRHLVRRRGQEARLRCSPMKGHSHVYWYRQLPEEGLKFMVYLQKENIIDESGMPKERFSAEFPKEGPSILRIQQVVRGDSAAYFCASSPRAGEQFFGPGTRLTVL.